These T cell receptor beta chains were read from a single sample in a study of blood T cell repertoires in COVID-19. Repertoires were generated with immunoSEQ multiplex PCR, while TCRdb's copy carries only in-frame clones and drops some. This sample has over 200,000 clones, with about nine tenths found just once. Material for sequencing was peripheral blood. Receptors were obtained from a person between 18 and 30 years old with COVID-19, enrolled during active disease. Each CDR3 is given without its conserved first and last residue. The order of the fields is J gene, V gene, CDR3 protein.

j_gene: TRBJ2-1; v_gene: TRBV27; CDR3aa: ASSPGLAGGSSYNEQF
j_gene: TRBJ2-2; v_gene: TRBV29-1; CDR3aa: SVVGDTGELF
j_gene: TRBJ2-7; v_gene: TRBV11-2; CDR3aa: ASSLGQSYEQY
j_gene: TRBJ1-5; v_gene: TRBV4-3; CDR3aa: ASSQDIPWPQH
j_gene: TRBJ1-1; v_gene: TRBV29-1; CDR3aa: SVRGQWDTEAF
j_gene: TRBJ2-3; v_gene: TRBV7-2; CDR3aa: ASSLTSGHTDTQY
j_gene: TRBJ2-5; v_gene: TRBV12-2; CDR3aa: ASRFASGRAIETQY
j_gene: TRBJ2-2; v_gene: TRBV6-2/TRBV6-3; CDR3aa: ASSPSVTSGRTGELF
j_gene: TRBJ1-3; v_gene: TRBV28; CDR3aa: ASSFLGDRPSGNTIY
j_gene: TRBJ2-1; v_gene: TRBV9; CDR3aa: ASSPVWAGEQF
j_gene: TRBJ2-5; v_gene: TRBV2; CDR3aa: ASRTRGLQGTQY
j_gene: TRBJ2-7; v_gene: TRBV6-5; CDR3aa: ATSERAPYEQY
j_gene: TRBJ1-5; v_gene: TRBV9; CDR3aa: ASSLGTGAGQPQH
j_gene: TRBJ1-6; v_gene: TRBV6-1; CDR3aa: ASSEARGGAGNSPLH
j_gene: TRBJ1-5; v_gene: TRBV4-3; CDR3aa: ASSQDRQGNQPQH
j_gene: TRBJ2-7; v_gene: TRBV24-1; CDR3aa: ATSDPRTSGYEQY
j_gene: TRBJ2-5; v_gene: TRBV18; CDR3aa: ASSMGQGQGQETQY
j_gene: TRBJ2-1; v_gene: TRBV3-1/TRBV3-2; CDR3aa: ASSLGQGAEQF
j_gene: TRBJ2-1; v_gene: TRBV9; CDR3aa: ASSVVEGEQF
j_gene: TRBJ2-1; v_gene: TRBV7-2; CDR3aa: ASSLATRTSAF
j_gene: TRBJ1-2; v_gene: TRBV4-3; CDR3aa: ASSQDKIGSTGYGYT
j_gene: TRBJ2-5; v_gene: TRBV27; CDR3aa: ASRTLAGGETQY
j_gene: TRBJ2-7; v_gene: TRBV25-1; CDR3aa: ASSPPRRDSASYEQY
j_gene: TRBJ2-7; v_gene: TRBV18; CDR3aa: ASSPGTSASYEQY
j_gene: TRBJ1-4; v_gene: TRBV24-1; CDR3aa: AIRQDEKLF
j_gene: TRBJ2-7; v_gene: TRBV4-1; CDR3aa: ASSNRVDYEQY
j_gene: TRBJ1-2; v_gene: TRBV28; CDR3aa: ASSLSAGQGYT
j_gene: TRBJ2-7; v_gene: TRBV25-1; CDR3aa: ASSEYTGMGEQY
j_gene: TRBJ2-2; v_gene: TRBV27; CDR3aa: ASSWSAGTGELF
j_gene: TRBJ2-7; v_gene: TRBV13; CDR3aa: ASSRQTGAYSYEQY
j_gene: TRBJ2-1; v_gene: TRBV24-1; CDR3aa: ATSDEGLYEQF
j_gene: TRBJ1-4; v_gene: TRBV19; CDR3aa: ASSKTGSGEKLF
j_gene: TRBJ2-1; v_gene: TRBV18; CDR3aa: ASSPAGRGREQF
j_gene: TRBJ1-2; v_gene: TRBV7-2; CDR3aa: ASSPLDSGYT
j_gene: TRBJ1-2; v_gene: TRBV6-5; CDR3aa: ASSYRGDGYT
j_gene: TRBJ1-4; v_gene: TRBV29-1; CDR3aa: SVDTGGEKLF
j_gene: TRBJ1-5; v_gene: TRBV5-1; CDR3aa: ASSLDGHNQPQH